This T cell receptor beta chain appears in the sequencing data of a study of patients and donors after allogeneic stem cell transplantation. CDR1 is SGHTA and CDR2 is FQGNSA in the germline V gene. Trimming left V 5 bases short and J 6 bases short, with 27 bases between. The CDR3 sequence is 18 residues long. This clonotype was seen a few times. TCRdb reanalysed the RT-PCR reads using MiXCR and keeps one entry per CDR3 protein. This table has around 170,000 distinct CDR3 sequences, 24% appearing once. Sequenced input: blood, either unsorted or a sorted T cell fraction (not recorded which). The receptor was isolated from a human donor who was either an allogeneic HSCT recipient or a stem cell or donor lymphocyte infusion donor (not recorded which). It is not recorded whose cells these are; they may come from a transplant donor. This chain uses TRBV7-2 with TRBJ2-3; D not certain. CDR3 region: CASSAHGSETQTWDTQYF. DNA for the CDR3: TGTGCCAGCAGCGCCCATGGGTCAGAAACACAAACCTGGGATACGCAGTATTTT.